This T cell receptor beta chain stems from a study of shared clonotypes between healthy human individuals. Naive CD8 cells lacked CD45RO and underwent positive selection for CCR7, leaving out terminally differentiated effector memory CD45RA+ cells. Germline V CDR1 and CDR2: GTSNPN, SVGIG (reference sequence). The CDR3 totals 14 residues. Trimming left V 1 base short and J 0 bases short, with 9 bases between. Method: immunoSEQ multiplex PCR; TCRdb's copy keeps in-frame clones and lacks some. The sample carries approximately 650,000 clones, around 95% recorded once. The source of this sequence is a woman between 25 and 40 years old in good health. The chain is built from TRBV30 and TRBJ1-1; no reliable D call. Sequenced material: naive CD8+ T cells sorted from blood. The CDR3 coding sequence is TGTGCCTGGAGTGAAGCGAAAATGAACACTGAAGCTTTCTTT. Its protein is CAWSEAKMNTEAFF.